This passage covers 8 T cell receptor beta chains from one sample sequenced in a study of OX40 agonist ivuxolimab in advanced cancers. Using immunoSEQ multiplex PCR, the repertoire was profiled, and TCRdb retains in-frame clones only, with some absent. The sample lists tens of thousands of clones, about nine tenths occurring once. The sequenced sample was CD4+ or CD8+ T cells sorted from blood, obtained in a trial of the OX40 agonist ivuxolimab. The receptors were gathered from an adult with an advanced solid tumor such as melanoma, head and neck, liver or kidney cancer.

The chain has TRBV2 and TRBJ2-5; 7 bases fit TRBD2. Germline V gene data show CDR1 as SNHLY and CDR2 as FYNNEI. J gave up 1 base and V 11 bases, and 7 bases lay outside the gene matches. CDR3 length equals 13 residues. For the CDR3, the DNA is TGTGCCGGAGCACGGGGGGTCCAAGAGACCCAGTACTTC. As protein: CAGARGVQETQYF.

The rearrangement joins TRBV10-3 to TRBJ2-1; maybe TRBD2 (5 bases). Trimming removed 11 bases from V and 8 bases from J, with 16 bases in between. There are 12 residues in the CDR3. The germline CDR1 and CDR2 sequences are ENHRY and SYGVKD. The CDR3 loop is CAAAGNGDEQFF. For the CDR3, the DNA is TGTGCCGCGGCGGGCAATGGGGATGAGCAGTTCTTC.

The chain has TRBV11-3 and TRBJ1-2; D possibly corresponds to TRBD1 (5 bases). CDR3 length equals 13 residues. V gave up 5 bases and J gave up 6 bases, with 13 bases separating them. The germline V gene encodes CDR1 SGHNT and CDR2 YENEEA. CDR3 residues: CASSGSGVNGYTF. Written as DNA, the CDR3 is TGTGCCAGCAGCGGATCGGGGGTGAATGGCTACACCTTC.

The chain carries TRBV27 and TRBJ1-1; D remains unclear. The CDR3 has 13 amino acids. Trimming removed 3 bases from V and 3 bases from J, with 8 bases in between. Germline values: CDR1 MNHEY, CDR2 SMNVEV (reference sequence). The CDR3 region is CASSFGFDTEAFF. The CDR3 DNA sequence: TGTGCCAGCAGTTTTGGGTTCGACACTGAAGCTTTCTTT.

The chain has TRBV6-1 and TRBJ2-7; 9 bases match TRBD2. Germline V lookup: CDR1 MNHNS, CDR2 SASEGT. The CDR3 has 17 residues. Trimming at V came to 4 bases and at J to 0 bases, leaving 10 bases not matched to a gene. CDR3 in DNA: TGTGCCAGCAGTGTAGCGACTAGCGGCTTTAGCTCCTACGAGCAGTACTTC. As protein: CASSVATSGFSSYEQYF.

The chain is built from TRBV30 and TRBJ1-2; weak D call: TRBD1 (5 bases). The CDR3 runs 14 residues. Germline V gives CDR1 GTSNPN, CDR2 SVGIG (reference sequence). Deletions cut 0 bases from V and 8 bases from J, with 16 bases between. Written as DNA, the CDR3 is TGTGCCTGGAGTGTACAGAGGGGAGCCGCGGGCTACACCTTC. It codes for CAWSVQRGAAGYTF.

CDR3 amino acids: CASSSTGTGNTIYF. The CDR3 coding sequence is TGCGCCAGCAGCAGTACCGGTACAGGAAACACCATATATTTT. The chain combines TRBV5-1 with TRBJ1-3; unclear D gene. V lost 4 bases to trimming and J lost 4 bases, with 12 bases between them. This CDR3 comprises 14 residues. Germline V gene sequence: CDR1 SGHRS, CDR2 YFSETQ.

This clone was observed a handful of times. This chain uses TRBV2 with TRBJ2-7, with 13 nucleotides matching TRBD2. Germline V gene data show CDR1 as SNHLY and CDR2 as FYNNEI. The CDR3 is 14 amino acids. With 6 bases clipped from V and 6 bases from J, the junction kept 5 bases outside the gene matches. This CDR3 reads CASRPTSGRAEQYF. The DNA of the CDR3 is TGTGCCAGCAGGCCTACTAGCGGGAGGGCCGAGCAGTACTTC.